These 19 T cell receptor beta chains came from one sample sequenced in a study of CD8+ T cells in alopecia areata. The authors extracted RNA and reverse transcribed it into cDNA as the sequencing template. Only in-frame clones appear in the TCRdb table, and some are missing; sequencing was by immunoSEQ multiplex PCR. The sample comprises over 150,000 clones, approximately 60% of which are singletons, and roughly 3.3% rests with the top ten. As for treatment: oral pan-JAK inhibitor, 5-10 mg twice daily. This specimen was CD4+ T cells sorted from blood, taken at week 4, from a patient treated with tofacitinib. The source is a human donor with alopecia areata.

The genes are TRBV5-1 and TRBJ2-5; 8 positions match TRBD2. The germline CDR1 and CDR2 sequences are SGHRS and YFSETQ. The CDR3 runs 15 residues. The ends lost 5 bases at V and 7 bases at J; junction bases unmatched: 13. CDR3 in DNA: TGCGCCAGCAGTCACCCCAGCGGGGGCCCGGGGACCCAGTACTTC. Translating it yields CASSHPSGGPGTQYF.

The V gene is TRBV30, the J gene TRBJ1-2; 7 bases align to TRBD1. The V and J ends lost 1 base and 5 bases, in that order; junction bases with no gene match: 13. This CDR3 has 16 amino acids. Germline values: CDR1 GTSNPN, CDR2 SVGIG (reference sequence). The CDR3 DNA is TGTGCCTGGAGTGACCCCTGGGACAGTTCCCTTTATGGCTACACCTTC. Amino acid sequence: CAWSDPWDSSLYGYTF.

The rearrangement links TRBV29-1 to TRBJ1-5; possibly TRBD1 for D (5 bases). The CDR3 is 13 residues long. V lost 6 bases to trimming and J lost 7 bases, with 16 bases between them. CDR1 is SQVTM, CDR2 ANQGSEA, per germline. The CDR3 is CSVTLDRGQPQHF. CDR3 DNA: TGCAGCGTGACACTCGACAGAGGCCAGCCCCAGCATTTT.

The V and J genes are TRBV30 and TRBJ2-2, with a weak D call TRBD2 (6 bases). CDR1 and CDR2 (germline): GTSNPN, SVGIG (reference sequence). Trimming stripped 5 bases from V and 0 bases from J, with 19 bases between. The CDR3 contains 17 residues. The CDR3 region has the DNA TGTGCCTGGGGCCGCCTCCTCACTAGCTCGAACACCGGGGAGCTGTTTTTT. It specifies CAWGRLLTSSNTGELFF.

This chain joins TRBV2 and TRBJ2-6; D unresolved. The germline V gene encodes CDR1 SNHLY and CDR2 FYNNEI. Trimming cost V 6 bases and J 0 bases, with 18 bases left between them. This CDR3 region has 18 residues. This CDR3 is CASRTDLGISSGANVLTF. The CDR3 nucleotides read TGTGCCAGCAGGACCGACTTAGGGATCTCCTCTGGGGCCAACGTCCTGACTTTC.

This chain links TRBV29-1 with TRBJ1-2; 10 nucleotides line up with TRBD1. The CDR3 is 13 amino acids. Germline assignment: CDR1 SQVTM and CDR2 ANQGSEA. The V segment lost 4 bases and the J segment 4 bases; nucleotides outside the gene matches: 3. In nucleotides, the CDR3 is TGCAGCGTTGGTAGGACAGGGGGCTATGGCTACACCTTC. Translation gives CSVGRTGGYGYTF. The variable domain in full, completed from reference TRBV29-1 and TRBJ1-2, reads SAVISQKPSRDICQRGTSLTIQCQVDSQVTMMFWYRQQPGQSLTLIATANQGSEATYESGFVIDKFPISRPNLTFSTLTVSNMSPEDSSIYLCSVGRTGGYGYTFGSGTRLTVV.

A remark on this clone: This sample includes further DNA sequences coding for the same CDR3. CDR3 DNA: TGCAGTGCCAAGAACACTGAAGCTTTCTTT. Protein sequence: CSAKNTEAFF. The V gene is TRBV20-1, the J gene TRBJ1-1; D gene uncertain. This CDR3 is 10 amino acids long. Germline V gene lookup returns CDR1 DFQATT and CDR2 SNEGSKA (reference sequence). Trimming stripped 6 bases from V and 1 base from J, with 3 bases between.

The chain uses TRBV7-8 and TRBJ2-2; 8 bases line up with TRBD1. V dropped 5 bases and J dropped 2; count of bases not matched to a gene: 7. The germline gives CDR1 SGHVS, CDR2 FQNEAQ. This CDR3 has 16 residues. CDR3 nucleotide sequence: TGTGCCAGCAGCGTGATACAGGGGGTCAACACCGGGGAGCTGTTTTTT. Protein product: CASSVIQGVNTGELFF.

This clone was observed a single time. The J gene is TRBJ1-1, the V gene TRBV30, with 7 bases that match TRBD1. V shed 8 bases and J 10 bases; nucleotides not matched to a gene: 10. The CDR3 sequence is 11 residues long. Germline V CDR1 and CDR2: GTSNPN, SVGIG (reference sequence). Here the CDR3 reads CAHGQADGAFF. The CDR3 DNA is TGTGCCCACGGACAGGCTGATGGAGCTTTCTTT.

The chain joins TRBV29-1 to TRBJ2-2, with 9 nucleotides matching TRBD1. The V segment lost 7 bases and the J segment 7 bases; nucleotides outside the gene matches: 7. Germline V gene lookup returns CDR1 SQVTM and CDR2 ANQGSEA. This CDR3 has 13 residues. CDR3 in amino acids: CSGLGQGSGELFF. DNA for the CDR3: TGCAGCGGCCTAGGACAGGGGAGCGGGGAGCTGTTTTTT.

The chain carries TRBV2 and TRBJ1-6, with D maybe TRBD1 (5 bases). The V and J ends lost 2 bases and 9 bases respectively, with 11 bases between them. CDR3 length: 14 residues. CDR1 is SNHLY and CDR2 is FYNNEI in the germline V gene. CDR3 coding DNA: TGTGCCAGCAGTGAAATGGGTGGGACTTCACCCCTCCACTTT. Translation gives CASSEMGGTSPLHF. Using reference TRBV2 and TRBJ1-6 for the parts outside the CDR3, the full variable domain is EPEVTQTPSHQVTQMGQEVILRCVPISNHLYFYWYRQILGQKVEFLVSFYNNEISEKSEIFDDQFSVERPDGSNFTLKIRSTKLEDSAMYFCASSEMGGTSPLHFGNGTRLTVT.

This chain links TRBV30 with TRBJ2-7, with D possibly TRBD1 on 6 matching bases. Trimming cost V 0 bases and J 6 bases, with 9 bases left between them. The CDR3 is 12 amino acids. The germline V gene has CDR1 GTSNPN and CDR2 SVGIG (reference sequence). The CDR3 DNA is TGTGCCTGGAGTGTGGACAGCTCCGAGCAGTACTTC. Its translation is CAWSVDSSEQYF. Looking up the rest from reference TRBV30 and TRBJ2-7 gives the full variable domain: SQTIHQWPATLVQPVGSPLSLECTVEGTSNPNLYWYRQAAGRGLQLLFYSVGIGQISSEVPQNLSASRPQDRQFILSSKKLLLSDSGFYLCAWSVDSSEQYFGPGTRLTVT.

The chain recombines TRBV28 with TRBJ1-2; no definite D call. Germline values: CDR1 MDHEN, CDR2 SYDVKM. The V end lost 3 bases, the J end lost 3 bases, and 8 bases lay between the germline ends. The CDR3 is 13 amino acids. CDR3 sequence: CASSLGRDYGYTF. The CDR3 coding sequence is TGTGCCAGCAGTTTGGGCAGAGACTATGGCTACACCTTC.

The J gene is TRBJ2-5, the V gene TRBV30; TRBD1 agrees at 10 bases. Unmatched junction bases numbered 10, after V lost 7 bases and J lost 5 bases. CDR1 is GTSNPN, CDR2 SVGIG, per germline (reference sequence). This CDR3 region has 14 residues. Written as DNA, the CDR3 is TGTGCCTACCGAAATGACAGGGGGCAGGAGACCCAGTACTTC. It encodes CAYRNDRGQETQYF.

The CDR3 region is CASSSGLDPYEQYF. Here the CDR3 DNA reads TGCGCCAGCAGCTCCGGACTAGACCCCTACGAGCAGTACTTC. This chain uses TRBV5-1 with TRBJ2-7, with TRBD2 matching over 7 bases. Germline V gene sequence: CDR1 SGHRS, CDR2 YFSETQ. The CDR3 runs to 14 residues. The trim removed 3 bases at V and 2 bases at J, leaving 5 bases unmatched.

The chain combines TRBV28 with TRBJ2-5, with 8 bases identical to TRBD2. This CDR3 spans 15 amino acids. Trimming took 5 bases from V and 4 from J; bases not matched to a gene: 9. Germline assignment: CDR1 MDHEN and CDR2 SYDVKM. The CDR3 loop reads CASSPPGLARETQYF. CDR3 DNA sequence: TGTGCCAGCAGTCCCCCCGGACTAGCCCGAGAGACCCAGTACTTC.

V usage is TRBV29-1 and J usage is TRBJ2-1; D is unclear. The CDR3 extends over 11 amino acids. The ends were cut back, 1 base at V and 6 bases at J, with 4 bases in the middle. Germline loops: CDR1 SQVTM, CDR2 ANQGSEA. CDR3 nucleotides: TGCAGCGTTGAAGCCAGCAATGAGCAGTTCTTC. This encodes CSVEASNEQFF.

V usage is TRBV29-1 and J usage is TRBJ2-1, with TRBD1 matching 9 bases. Losses at the gene ends were 7 bases for V and 8 bases for J; bases not matched to a gene: 12. The CDR3 has 14 amino acids. Germline V gene sequence: CDR1 SQVTM, CDR2 ANQGSEA. The CDR3 sequence: CSATTGGAAHEQFF. The CDR3 coding sequence is TGCAGCGCCACTACAGGGGGCGCCGCCCATGAGCAGTTCTTC.

The count of this clone is one. The chain joins TRBV29-1 to TRBJ2-3; D ambiguous. The V gene's germline CDR1 is SQVTM and CDR2 ANQGSEA. V lost 4 bases and J 5 bases, leaving 10 bases between the germline ends. The CDR3 contains 12 residues. This CDR3 reads CSVVWTGDTQYF. Here the CDR3 DNA reads TGCAGCGTTGTCTGGACCGGAGATACGCAGTATTTT.